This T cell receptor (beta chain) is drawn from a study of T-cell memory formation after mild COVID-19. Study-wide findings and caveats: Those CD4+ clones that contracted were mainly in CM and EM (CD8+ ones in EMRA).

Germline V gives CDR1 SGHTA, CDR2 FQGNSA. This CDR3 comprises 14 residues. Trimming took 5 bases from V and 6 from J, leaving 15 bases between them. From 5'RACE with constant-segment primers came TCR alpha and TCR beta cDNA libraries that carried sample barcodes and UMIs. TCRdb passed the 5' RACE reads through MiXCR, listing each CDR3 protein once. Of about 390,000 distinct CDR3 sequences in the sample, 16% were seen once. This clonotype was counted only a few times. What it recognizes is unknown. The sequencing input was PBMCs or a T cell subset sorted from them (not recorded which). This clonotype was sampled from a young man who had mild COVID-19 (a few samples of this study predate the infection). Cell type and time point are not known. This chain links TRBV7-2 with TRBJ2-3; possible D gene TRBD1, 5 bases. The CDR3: CASSDRLDTDTQYF. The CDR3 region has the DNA TGTGCCAGCAGCGACCGCCTGGACACCGATACGCAGTATTTT.